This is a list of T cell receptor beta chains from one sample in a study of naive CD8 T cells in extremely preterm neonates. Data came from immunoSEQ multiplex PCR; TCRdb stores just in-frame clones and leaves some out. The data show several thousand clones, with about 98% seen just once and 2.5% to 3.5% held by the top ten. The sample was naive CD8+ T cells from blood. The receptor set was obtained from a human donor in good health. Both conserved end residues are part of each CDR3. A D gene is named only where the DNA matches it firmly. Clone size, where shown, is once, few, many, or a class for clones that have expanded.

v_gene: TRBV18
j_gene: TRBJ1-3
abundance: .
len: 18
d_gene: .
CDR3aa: CASSPGRGWTLSGNTIYF
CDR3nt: TGTGCCAGCTCACCAGGGCGCGGATGGACTCTCTCTGGAAACACCATATATTTT

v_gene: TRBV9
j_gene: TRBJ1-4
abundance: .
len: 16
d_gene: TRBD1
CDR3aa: CASSVGGGQANEKLFF
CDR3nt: TGTGCCAGCAGCGTAGGAGGGGGACAGGCTAATGAAAAACTGTTTTTT

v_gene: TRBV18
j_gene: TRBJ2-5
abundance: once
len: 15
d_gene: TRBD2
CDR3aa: CASSSLAGIQEIQYF
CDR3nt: TGTGCCAGCTCATCCCTAGCGGGGATCCAAGAGATCCAGTACTTC

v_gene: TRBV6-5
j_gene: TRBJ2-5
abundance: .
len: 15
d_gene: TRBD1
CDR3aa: CASSFRDREKETQYF
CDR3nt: TGTGCCAGCAGTTTCCGGGACAGGGAAAAAGAGACCCAGTACTTC

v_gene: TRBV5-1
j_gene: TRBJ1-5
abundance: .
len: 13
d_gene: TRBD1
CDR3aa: CASSQGQDQPQHF
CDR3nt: TGCGCCAGCAGCCAGGGACAGGATCAGCCCCAGCATTTT

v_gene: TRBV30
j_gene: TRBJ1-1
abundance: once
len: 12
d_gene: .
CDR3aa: CAWSAAGTGAFF
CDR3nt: TGTGCCTGGAGTGCCGCCGGGACTGGGGCTTTCTTT

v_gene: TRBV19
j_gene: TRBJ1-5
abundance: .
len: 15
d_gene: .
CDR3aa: CASSIRDNSNQPQHF
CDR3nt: TGTGCCAGTAGTATACGGGATAATAGCAATCAGCCCCAGCATTTT

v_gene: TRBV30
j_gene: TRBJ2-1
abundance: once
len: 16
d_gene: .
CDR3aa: CAWSGLSGPSYNEQFF
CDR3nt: TGTGCCTGGAGTGGCCTGAGCGGGCCCTCCTACAATGAGCAGTTCTTC

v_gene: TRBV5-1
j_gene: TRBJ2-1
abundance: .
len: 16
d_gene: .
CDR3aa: CASSLGGGVVYNEQFF
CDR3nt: TGCGCCAGCAGCTTGGGCGGGGGCGTTGTCTACAATGAGCAGTTCTTC

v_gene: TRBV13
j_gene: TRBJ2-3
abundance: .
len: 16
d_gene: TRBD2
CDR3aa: CATTLNSGGASDTQYF
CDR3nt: TGTGCCACCACGTTAAATAGCGGGGGGGCCTCAGATACGCAGTATTTT

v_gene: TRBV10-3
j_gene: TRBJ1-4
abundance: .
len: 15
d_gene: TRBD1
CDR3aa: CAISEPGQGPEKLFF
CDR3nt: TGTGCCATCAGTGAGCCGGGACAGGGGCCTGAAAAACTGTTTTTT

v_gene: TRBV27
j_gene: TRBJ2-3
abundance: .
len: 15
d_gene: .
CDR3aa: CASSSGPGDPDTQYF
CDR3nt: TGTGCCAGCAGCTCGGGACCGGGGGACCCAGATACGCAGTATTTT

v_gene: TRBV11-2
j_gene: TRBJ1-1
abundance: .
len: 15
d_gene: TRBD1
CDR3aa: CASSSSTGMNTEAFF
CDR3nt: TGTGCCAGCAGCTCGTCGACAGGGATGAACACTGAAGCTTTCTTT

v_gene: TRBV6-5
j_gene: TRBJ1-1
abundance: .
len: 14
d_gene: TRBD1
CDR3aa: CASSFFDRGTEAFF
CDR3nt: TGTGCCAGCAGTTTCTTTGACAGGGGCACTGAAGCTTTCTTT

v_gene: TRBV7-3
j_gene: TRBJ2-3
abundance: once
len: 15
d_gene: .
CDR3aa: CASGATWTSTDTQYF
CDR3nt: TGTGCCAGCGGCGCAACATGGACTAGCACAGATACGCAGTATTTT

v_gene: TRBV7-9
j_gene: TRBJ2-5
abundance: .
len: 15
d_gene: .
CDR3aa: CASSLGRPVWETQYF
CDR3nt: TGTGCCAGCAGCTTAGGGAGGCCGGTTTGGGAGACCCAGTACTTC

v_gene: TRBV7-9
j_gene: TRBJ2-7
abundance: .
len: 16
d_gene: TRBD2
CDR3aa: CASSLGPSERGYEQYF
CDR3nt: TGTGCCAGCAGCTTAGGCCCGTCGGAGCGGGGGTACGAGCAGTACTTC

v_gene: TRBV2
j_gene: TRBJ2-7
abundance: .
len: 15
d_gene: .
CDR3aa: CASSEPQSSDYEQYF
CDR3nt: TGTGCCAGCAGTGAACCGCAGAGTAGTGACTACGAGCAGTACTTC

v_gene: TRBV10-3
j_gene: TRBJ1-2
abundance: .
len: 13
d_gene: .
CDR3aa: CAINTQGPDGYTF
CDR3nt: TGTGCCATCAATACACAGGGTCCGGATGGCTACACCTTC

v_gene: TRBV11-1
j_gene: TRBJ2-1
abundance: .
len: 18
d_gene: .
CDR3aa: CASSLAYGTLNSYNEQFF
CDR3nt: TGTGCCAGCAGCTTAGCGTACGGGACTTTAAACTCCTACAATGAGCAGTTCTTC

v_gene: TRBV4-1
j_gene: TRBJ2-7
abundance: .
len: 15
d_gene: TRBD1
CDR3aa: CASSQGQGAFYEQYF
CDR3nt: TGCGCCAGCAGCCAAGGACAGGGGGCGTTCTACGAGCAGTACTTC

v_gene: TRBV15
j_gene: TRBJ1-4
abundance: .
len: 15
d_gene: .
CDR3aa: CATSRDMGAGEKLFF
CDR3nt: TGTGCCACCAGCAGAGATATGGGGGCAGGAGAAAAACTGTTTTTT

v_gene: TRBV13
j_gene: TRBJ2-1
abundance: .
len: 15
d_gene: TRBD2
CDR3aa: CASSLVASGYNEQFF
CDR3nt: TGTGCCAGCAGCTTAGTGGCTAGCGGGTACAATGAGCAGTTCTTC

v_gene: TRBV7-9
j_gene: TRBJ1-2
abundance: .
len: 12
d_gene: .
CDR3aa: CASSLPDSRYTF
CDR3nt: TGTGCCAGCAGCTTACCGGACAGTCGCTACACCTTC

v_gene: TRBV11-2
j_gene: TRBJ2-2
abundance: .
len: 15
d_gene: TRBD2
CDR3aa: CASSPTLASGRELFF
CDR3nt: TGTGCCAGCAGCCCGACCCTCGCTAGCGGGAGGGAGCTGTTTTTT

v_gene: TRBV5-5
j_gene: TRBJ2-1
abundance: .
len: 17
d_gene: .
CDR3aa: CASSLRISGSSYNEQFF
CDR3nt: TGTGCCAGCAGCTTGCGGATTAGCGGAAGCTCCTACAATGAGCAGTTCTTC

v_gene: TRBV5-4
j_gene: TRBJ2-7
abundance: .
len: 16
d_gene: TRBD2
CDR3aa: CASSLGPGGDPYEQYF
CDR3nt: TGTGCCAGCAGCTTGGGACCCGGGGGGGATCCCTACGAGCAGTACTTC

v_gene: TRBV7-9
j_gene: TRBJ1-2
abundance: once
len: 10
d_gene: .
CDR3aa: CASSQGGFFF
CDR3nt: TGTGCCAGCAGCCAGGGTGGGTTCTTCTTC

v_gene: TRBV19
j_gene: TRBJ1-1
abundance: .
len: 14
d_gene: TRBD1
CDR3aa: CASSLGQGWTEAFF
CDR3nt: TGTGCCAGTAGTCTCGGACAGGGATGGACTGAAGCTTTCTTT

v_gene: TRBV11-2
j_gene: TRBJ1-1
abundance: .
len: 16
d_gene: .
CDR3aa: CASSPAGTEPNTEAFF
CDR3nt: TGTGCCAGCAGCCCCGCTGGCACAGAGCCCAACACTGAAGCTTTCTTT

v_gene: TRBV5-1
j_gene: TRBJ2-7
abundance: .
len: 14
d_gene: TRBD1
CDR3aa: CASSSTQGVGEQYF
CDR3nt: TGCGCCAGCAGCTCGACTCAGGGGGTAGGGGAGCAGTACTTC

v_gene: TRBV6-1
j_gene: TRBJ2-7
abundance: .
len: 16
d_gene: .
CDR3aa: CASSEFWERNSNEQYF
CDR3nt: TGTGCCAGCAGTGAATTCTGGGAGAGAAACAGCAACGAGCAGTACTTC

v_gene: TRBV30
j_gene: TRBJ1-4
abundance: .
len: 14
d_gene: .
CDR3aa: CAWSPGAGVEKLLF
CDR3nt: TGTGCCTGGAGTCCCGGGGCAGGGGTCGAAAAACTGCTTTTT

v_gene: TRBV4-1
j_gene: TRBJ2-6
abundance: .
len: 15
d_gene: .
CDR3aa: CASSQGVSGANVLTF
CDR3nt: TGCGCCAGCAGCCAGGGAGTCTCTGGGGCCAACGTCCTGACTTTC

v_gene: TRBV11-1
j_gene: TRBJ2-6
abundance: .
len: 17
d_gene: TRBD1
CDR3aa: CASSLPQGAPGANVLTF
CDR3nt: TGTGCCAGCAGCTTACCCCAGGGGGCGCCGGGGGCCAACGTCCTGACTTTC

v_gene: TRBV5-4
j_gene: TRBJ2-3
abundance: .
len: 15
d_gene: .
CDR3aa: CASSLGEGGTDTQYF
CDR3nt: TGTGCCAGCAGCTTGGGCGAAGGGGGCACAGATACGCAGTATTTT

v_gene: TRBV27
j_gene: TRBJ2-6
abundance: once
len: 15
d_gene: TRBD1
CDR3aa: CASRDRVSGANVLTF
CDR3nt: TGTGCCAGCAGGGACAGGGTCTCTGGGGCCAACGTCCTGACTTTC

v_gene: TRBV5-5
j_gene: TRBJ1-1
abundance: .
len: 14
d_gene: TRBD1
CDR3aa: CASSVGQMNTEAFF
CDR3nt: TGTGCCAGCAGCGTGGGACAGATGAACACTGAAGCTTTCTTT

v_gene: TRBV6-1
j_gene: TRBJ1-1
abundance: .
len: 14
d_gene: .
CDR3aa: CASSERVSSTEAFF
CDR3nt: TGTGCCAGCAGTGAGCGAGTTAGCAGCACTGAAGCTTTCTTT

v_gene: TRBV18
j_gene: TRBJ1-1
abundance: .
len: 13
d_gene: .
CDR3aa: CASSGGSGTEAFF
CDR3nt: TGTGCCAGCTCAGGTGGCTCGGGGACTGAAGCTTTCTTT

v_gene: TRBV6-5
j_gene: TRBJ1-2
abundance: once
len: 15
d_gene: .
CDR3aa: CASSYSLGGISGYTF
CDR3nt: TGTGCCAGCAGTTACTCCCTGGGGGGAATCAGTGGCTACACCTTC

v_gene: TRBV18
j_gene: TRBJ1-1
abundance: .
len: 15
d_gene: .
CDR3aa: CASSPSTGRGTEAFF
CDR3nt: TGTGCCAGCTCACCATCCACAGGTAGAGGCACTGAAGCTTTCTTT

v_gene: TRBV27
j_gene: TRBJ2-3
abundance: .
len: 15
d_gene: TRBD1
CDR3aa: CASSGGTGGTDTQYF
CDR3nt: TGTGCCAGCAGTGGGGGGACAGGGGGCACAGATACGCAGTATTTT

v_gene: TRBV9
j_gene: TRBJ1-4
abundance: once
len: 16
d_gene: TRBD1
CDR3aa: CASSVAGTAANEKLFF
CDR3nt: TGTGCCAGCAGCGTCGCCGGGACAGCTGCTAATGAAAAACTGTTTTTT

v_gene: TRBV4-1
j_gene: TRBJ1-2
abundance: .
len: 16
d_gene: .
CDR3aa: CASSQGPVQGFYGYTF
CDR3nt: TGCGCCAGCAGCCAGGGCCCTGTGCAGGGGTTCTATGGCTACACCTTC

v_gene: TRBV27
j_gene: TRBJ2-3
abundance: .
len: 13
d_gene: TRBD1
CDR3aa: CASSWTGIDTQYF
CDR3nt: TGTGCCAGCAGTTGGACAGGGATAGATACGCAGTATTTT

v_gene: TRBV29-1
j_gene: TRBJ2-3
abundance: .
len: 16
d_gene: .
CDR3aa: CSVEDRLPWGTDTQYF
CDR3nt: TGCAGCGTTGAAGATCGACTCCCCTGGGGCACAGATACGCAGTATTTT

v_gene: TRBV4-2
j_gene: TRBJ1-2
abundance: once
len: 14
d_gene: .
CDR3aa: CASSQVGGDYGYTF
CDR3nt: TGTGCCAGCAGCCAAGTGGGGGGAGACTATGGCTACACCTTC

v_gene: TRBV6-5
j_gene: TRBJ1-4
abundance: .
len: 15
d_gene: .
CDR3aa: CASSSLESGFEKLFF
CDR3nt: TGTGCCAGCAGTTCGCTTGAAAGCGGTTTCGAAAAACTGTTTTTT

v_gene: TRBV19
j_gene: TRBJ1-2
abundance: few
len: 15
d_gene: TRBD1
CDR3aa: CASSMSWDRRYGYTF
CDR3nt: TGTGCCAGTAGTATGAGTTGGGACAGACGCTATGGCTACACCTTC

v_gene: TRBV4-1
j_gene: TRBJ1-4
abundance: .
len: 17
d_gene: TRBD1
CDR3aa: CASSHGYSGQDNEKLFF
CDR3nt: TGCGCCAGCAGCCACGGGTACTCGGGACAGGATAATGAAAAACTGTTTTTT

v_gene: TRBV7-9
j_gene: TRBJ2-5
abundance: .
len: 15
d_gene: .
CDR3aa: CASSLAWTNQETQYF
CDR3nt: TGTGCCAGCAGCTTAGCTTGGACTAACCAAGAGACCCAGTACTTC

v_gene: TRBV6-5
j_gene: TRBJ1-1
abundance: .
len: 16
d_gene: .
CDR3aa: CASSYGGGSGRTEAFF
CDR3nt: TGTGCCAGCAGTTACGGGGGGGGAAGCGGGAGGACTGAAGCTTTCTTT

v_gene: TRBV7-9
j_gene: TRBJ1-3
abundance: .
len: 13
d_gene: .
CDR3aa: CASSLLLVNTIYF
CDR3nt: TGTGCCAGCAGCTTACTCCTCGTTAACACCATATATTTT